Described below is a single T cell receptor (beta chain) sequence and its context. The germline gives CDR1 SGHDT, CDR2 YYEEEE. This CDR3 region has 17 residues. Trimming removed 2 bases from V and 9 bases from J; junction bases left unmatched: 11. This table comes from immunoSEQ multiplex PCR, and its TCRdb copy is limited to in-frame clones, with some not included. The data contain 100,000 to 120,000 clones, around 74% of them singletons. The sample comes from a study of blood T cell repertoires in COVID-19. Study in general: The study drew acute and convalescent COVID-19 samples from the United States, Italy and Spain.

The genes are TRBV5-6 and TRBJ2-1, with TRBD2 matching over 13 bases. The receptor was isolated from a woman aged 55-70 years with acute or convalescent COVID-19. Material: peripheral blood. CDR3 amino acids: CASSFTSGGVVLGEQFF. The CDR3, as DNA: TGTGCCAGCAGCTTTACTAGCGGGGGGGTGGTATTAGGTGAGCAGTTCTTC.